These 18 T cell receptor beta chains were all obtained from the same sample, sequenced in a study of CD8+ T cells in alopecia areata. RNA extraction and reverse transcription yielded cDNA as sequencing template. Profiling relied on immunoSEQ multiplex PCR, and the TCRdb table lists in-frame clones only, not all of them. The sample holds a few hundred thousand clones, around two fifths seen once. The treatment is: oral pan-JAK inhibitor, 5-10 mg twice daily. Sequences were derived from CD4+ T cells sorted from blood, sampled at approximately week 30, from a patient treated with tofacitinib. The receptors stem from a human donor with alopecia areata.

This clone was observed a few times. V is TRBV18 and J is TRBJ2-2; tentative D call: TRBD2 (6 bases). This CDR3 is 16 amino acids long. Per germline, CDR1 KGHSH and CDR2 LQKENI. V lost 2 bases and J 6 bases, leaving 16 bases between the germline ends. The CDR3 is CASSPAMEGAAGELFF. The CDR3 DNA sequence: TGTGCCAGCTCACCAGCGATGGAGGGTGCGGCCGGGGAGCTGTTTTTT.

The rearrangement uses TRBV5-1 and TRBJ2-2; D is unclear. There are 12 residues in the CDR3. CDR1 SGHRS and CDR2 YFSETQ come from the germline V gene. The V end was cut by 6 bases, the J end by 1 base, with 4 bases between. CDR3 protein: CASTENTGELFF. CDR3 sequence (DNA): TGCGCCAGCACAGAGAACACCGGGGAGCTGTTTTTT. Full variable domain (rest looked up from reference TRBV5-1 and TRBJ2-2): KAGVTQTPRYLIKTRGQQVTLSCSPISGHRSVSWYQQTPGQGLQFLFEYFSETQRNKGNFPGRFSGRQFSNSRSEMNVSTLELGDSALYLCASTENTGELFFGEGSRLTVL.

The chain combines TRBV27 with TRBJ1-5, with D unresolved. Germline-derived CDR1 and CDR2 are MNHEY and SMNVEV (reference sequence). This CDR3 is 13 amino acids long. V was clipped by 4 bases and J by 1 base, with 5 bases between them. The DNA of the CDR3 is TGTGCCAGCAGTTCTTCCAGCAATCAGCCCCAGCATTTT. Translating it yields CASSSSSNQPQHF.

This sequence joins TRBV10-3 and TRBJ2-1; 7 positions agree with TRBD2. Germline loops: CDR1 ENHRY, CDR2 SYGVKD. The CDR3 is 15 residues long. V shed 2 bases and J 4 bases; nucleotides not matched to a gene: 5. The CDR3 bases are TGTGCCATCAGTGAGCAACTAGCGAGGTACAATGAGCAGTTCTTC. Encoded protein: CAISEQLARYNEQFF.

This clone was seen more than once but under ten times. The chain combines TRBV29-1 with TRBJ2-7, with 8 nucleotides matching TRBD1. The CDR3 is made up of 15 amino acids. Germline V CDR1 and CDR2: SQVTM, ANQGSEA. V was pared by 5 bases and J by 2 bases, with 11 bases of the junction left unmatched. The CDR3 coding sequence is TGCAGCGTTTCGGAGCAGGGGGCCATTACCTACGAGCAGTACTTC. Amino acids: CSVSEQGAITYEQYF.

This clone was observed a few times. CDR3 sequence reads: CASSSHRVDEQFF. The CDR3, as DNA: TGTGCCAGCAGCTCCCACAGGGTAGATGAGCAGTTCTTC. V usage is TRBV7-9 and J usage is TRBJ2-1; tentatively, D is TRBD1 (6 bases). Germline-derived CDR1 and CDR2 are SEHNR and FQNEAQ (reference sequence). The CDR3 extends over 13 amino acids. Trimming pared 4 bases from V and 8 bases from J, leaving 12 bases between. The whole variable domain, remainder taken from reference TRBV7-9 and TRBJ2-1, is DTGVSQNPRHKITKRGQNVTFRCDPISEHNRLYWYRQTLGQGPEFLTYFQNEAQLEKSRLLSDRFSAERPKGSFSTLEIQRTEQGDSAMYLCASSSHRVDEQFFGPGTRLTVL.

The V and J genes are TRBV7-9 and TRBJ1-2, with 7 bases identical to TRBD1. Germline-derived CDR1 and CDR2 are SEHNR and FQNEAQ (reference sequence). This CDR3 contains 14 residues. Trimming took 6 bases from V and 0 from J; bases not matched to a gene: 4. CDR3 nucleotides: TGTGCCAGCAGACACAGGGGATCTAACTATGGCTACACCTTC. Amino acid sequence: CASRHRGSNYGYTF.

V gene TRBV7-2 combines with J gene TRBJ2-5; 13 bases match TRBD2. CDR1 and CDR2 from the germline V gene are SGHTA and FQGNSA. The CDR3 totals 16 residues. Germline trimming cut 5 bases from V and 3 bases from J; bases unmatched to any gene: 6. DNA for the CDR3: TGTGCCAGCAGCCCCGGGACTAGCGGGGCGAAAGAGACCCAGTACTTC. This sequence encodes CASSPGTSGAKETQYF.

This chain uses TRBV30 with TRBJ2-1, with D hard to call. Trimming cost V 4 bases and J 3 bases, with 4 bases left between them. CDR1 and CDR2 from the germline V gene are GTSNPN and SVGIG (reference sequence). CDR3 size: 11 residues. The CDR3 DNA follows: TGTGCCTGGACCCGCTACAATGAGCAGTTCTTC. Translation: CAWTRYNEQFF.

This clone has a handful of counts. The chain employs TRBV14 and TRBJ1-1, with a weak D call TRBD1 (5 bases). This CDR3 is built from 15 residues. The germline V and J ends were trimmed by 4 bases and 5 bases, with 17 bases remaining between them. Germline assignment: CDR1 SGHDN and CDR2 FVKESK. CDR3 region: CASSPFSGGMTEAFF. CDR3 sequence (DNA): TGTGCCAGCAGCCCTTTTTCGGGGGGAATGACTGAAGCTTTCTTT.

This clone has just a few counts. CDR3 in DNA: TGTGCCAGTAGTATCTCGGGTGCCCTGAATCAGCCCCAGCATTTT. It is translated as CASSISGALNQPQHF. This chain connects TRBV19 to TRBJ1-5; D call uncertain. Germline lookup yields CDR1 LNHDA and CDR2 SQIVND (reference sequence). The CDR3 extends over 15 amino acids. With 3 bases removed from V and 4 bases from J, the gap between germline ends came to 13 bases.

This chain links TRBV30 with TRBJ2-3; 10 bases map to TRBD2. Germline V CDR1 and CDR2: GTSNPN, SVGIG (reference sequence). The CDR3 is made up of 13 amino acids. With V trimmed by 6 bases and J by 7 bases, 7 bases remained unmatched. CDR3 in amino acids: CACDSGGANTQYF. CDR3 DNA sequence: TGTGCCTGCGACAGCGGGGGGGCAAATACGCAGTATTTT.

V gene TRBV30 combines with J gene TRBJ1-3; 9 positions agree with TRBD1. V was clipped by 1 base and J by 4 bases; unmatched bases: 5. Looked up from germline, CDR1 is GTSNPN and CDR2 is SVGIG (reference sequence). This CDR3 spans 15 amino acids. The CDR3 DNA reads TGTGCCTGGAGTGATGGGACAGGGAACGGAAACACCATATATTTT. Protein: CAWSDGTGNGNTIYF.

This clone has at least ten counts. The CDR3 DNA sequence: TGTGCCAGCAGCTTGCAGGGGGCGCCTCCTGAAGCTTTCTTT. It encodes CASSLQGAPPEAFF. This rearrangement joins TRBV11-2 to TRBJ1-1; 8 bases map to TRBD1. Germline CDR1 and CDR2: SGHAT and FQNNGV. The CDR3 runs 14 residues. J gave up 6 bases and V 3 bases, and 6 bases lay outside the gene matches.

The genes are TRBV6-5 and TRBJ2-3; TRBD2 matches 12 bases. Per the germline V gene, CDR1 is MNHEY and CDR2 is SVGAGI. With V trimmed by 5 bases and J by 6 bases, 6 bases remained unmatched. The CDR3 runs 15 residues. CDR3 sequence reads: CASSTTSGGFDTQYF. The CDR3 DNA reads TGTGCCAGCAGTACGACTAGCGGGGGTTTTGATACGCAGTATTTT.

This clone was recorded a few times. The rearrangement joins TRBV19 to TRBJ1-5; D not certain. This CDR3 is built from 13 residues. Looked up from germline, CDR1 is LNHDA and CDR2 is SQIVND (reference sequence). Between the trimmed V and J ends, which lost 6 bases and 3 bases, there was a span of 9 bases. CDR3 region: CASSPGYNQPQHF. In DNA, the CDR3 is TGTGCCAGTAGCCCAGGCTACAATCAGCCCCAGCATTTT. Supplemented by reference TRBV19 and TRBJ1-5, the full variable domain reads DGGITQSPKYLFRKEGQNVTLSCEQNLNHDAMYWYRQDPGQGLRLIYYSQIVNDFQKGDIAEGYSVSREKKESFPLTVTSAQKNPTAFYLCASSPGYNQPQHFGDGTRLSIL.

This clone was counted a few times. In DNA form, the CDR3 reads TGTGCCAGCAGCCCTTTGACAGGGCGCTACGAGCAGTACTTC. Amino acids: CASSPLTGRYEQYF. The chain links TRBV5-4 to TRBJ2-7; 7 nucleotides agree with TRBD1. Trimming at V came to 4 bases and at J to 3 bases, leaving 7 bases not matched to a gene. Germline CDR1 is SGHNT and CDR2 is YYREEE (reference sequence). This CDR3 comprises 14 residues.

The CDR3 here is CASNPGSSSNQPQHF. The CDR3 DNA reads TGTGCCAGCAACCCGGGCAGCTCGAGCAATCAGCCCCAGCATTTT. This chain uses TRBV6-5 with TRBJ1-5; D remains unclear. V lost 7 bases and J 1 base, leaving 14 bases between the germline ends. This CDR3 has 15 amino acids. CDR1 and CDR2 (germline): MNHEY, SVGAGI.